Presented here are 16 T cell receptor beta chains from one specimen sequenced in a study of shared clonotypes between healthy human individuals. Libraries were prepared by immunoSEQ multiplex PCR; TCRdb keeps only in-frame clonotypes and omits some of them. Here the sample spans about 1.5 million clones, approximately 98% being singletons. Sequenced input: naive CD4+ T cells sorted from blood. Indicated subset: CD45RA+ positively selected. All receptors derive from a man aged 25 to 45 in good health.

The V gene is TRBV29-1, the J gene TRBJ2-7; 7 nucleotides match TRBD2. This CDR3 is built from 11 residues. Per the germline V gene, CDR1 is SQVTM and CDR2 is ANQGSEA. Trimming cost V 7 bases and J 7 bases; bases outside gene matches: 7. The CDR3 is CSAGGSREQYF. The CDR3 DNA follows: TGCAGCGCCGGGGGGTCGAGGGAGCAGTACTTC.

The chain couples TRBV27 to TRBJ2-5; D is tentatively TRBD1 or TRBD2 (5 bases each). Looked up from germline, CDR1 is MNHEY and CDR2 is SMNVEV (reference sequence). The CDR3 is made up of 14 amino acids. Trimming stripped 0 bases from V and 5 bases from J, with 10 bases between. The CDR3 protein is CASSLSGTPETQYF. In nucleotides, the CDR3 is TGTGCCAGCAGTTTATCTGGGACCCCCGAGACCCAGTACTTC.

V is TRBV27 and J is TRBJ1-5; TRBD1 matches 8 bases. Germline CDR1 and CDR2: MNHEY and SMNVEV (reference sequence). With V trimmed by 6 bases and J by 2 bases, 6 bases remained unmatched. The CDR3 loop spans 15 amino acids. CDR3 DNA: TGTGCCAGCAGGCGGACAGGGAAGGGCAATCAGCCCCAGCATTTT. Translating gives CASRRTGKGNQPQHF.

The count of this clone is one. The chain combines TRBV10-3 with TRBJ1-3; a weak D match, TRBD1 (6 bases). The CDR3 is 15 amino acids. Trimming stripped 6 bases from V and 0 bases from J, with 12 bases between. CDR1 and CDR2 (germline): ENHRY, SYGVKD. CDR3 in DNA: TGTGCCATCAGCGGCCAGGGGAGCTCTGGAAACACCATATATTTT. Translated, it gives CAISGQGSSGNTIYF.

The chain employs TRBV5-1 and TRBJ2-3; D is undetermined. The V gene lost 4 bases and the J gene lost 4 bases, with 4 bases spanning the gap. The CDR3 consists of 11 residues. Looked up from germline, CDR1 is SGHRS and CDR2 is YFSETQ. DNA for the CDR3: TGCGCCAGCAGCAAGGCAGATACGCAGTATTTT. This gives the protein CASSKADTQYF.

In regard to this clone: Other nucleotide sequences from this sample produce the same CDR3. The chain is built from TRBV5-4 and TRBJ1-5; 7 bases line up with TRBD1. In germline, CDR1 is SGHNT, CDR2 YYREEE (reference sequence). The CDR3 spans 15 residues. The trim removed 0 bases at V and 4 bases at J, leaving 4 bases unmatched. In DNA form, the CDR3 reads TGTGCCAGCAGCTTGGAAGGGGGCCGGAATCAGCCCCAGCATTTT. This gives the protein CASSLEGGRNQPQHF.

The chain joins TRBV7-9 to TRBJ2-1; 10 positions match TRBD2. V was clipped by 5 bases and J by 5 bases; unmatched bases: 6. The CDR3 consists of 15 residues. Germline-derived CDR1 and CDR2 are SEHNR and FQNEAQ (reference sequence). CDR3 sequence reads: CASSPWTSGNNEQFF. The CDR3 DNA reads TGTGCCAGCAGCCCATGGACTAGCGGAAACAATGAGCAGTTCTTC.

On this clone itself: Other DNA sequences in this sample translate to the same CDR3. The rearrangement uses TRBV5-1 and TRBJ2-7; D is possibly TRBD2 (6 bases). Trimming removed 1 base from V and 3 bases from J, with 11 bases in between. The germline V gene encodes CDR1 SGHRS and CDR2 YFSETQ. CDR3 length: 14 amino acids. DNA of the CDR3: TGCGCCAGCAGCTTGCGGGCGGGAAACTACGAGCAGTACTTC. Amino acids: CASSLRAGNYEQYF.

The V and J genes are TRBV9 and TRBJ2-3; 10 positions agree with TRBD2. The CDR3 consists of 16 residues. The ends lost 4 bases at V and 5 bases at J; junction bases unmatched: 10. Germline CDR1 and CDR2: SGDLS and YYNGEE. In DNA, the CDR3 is TGTGCCAGCAGCATTCTAGCGGGGGCTACCCTAGATACGCAGTATTTT. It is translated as CASSILAGATLDTQYF.

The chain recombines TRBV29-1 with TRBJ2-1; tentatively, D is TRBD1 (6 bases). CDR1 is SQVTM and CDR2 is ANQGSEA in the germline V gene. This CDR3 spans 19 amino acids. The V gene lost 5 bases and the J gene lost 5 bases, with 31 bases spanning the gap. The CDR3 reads CSVFWAGAWVRGRDNEQFF. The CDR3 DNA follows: TGCAGCGTTTTCTGGGCAGGCGCGTGGGTCAGGGGAAGAGACAATGAGCAGTTCTTC.

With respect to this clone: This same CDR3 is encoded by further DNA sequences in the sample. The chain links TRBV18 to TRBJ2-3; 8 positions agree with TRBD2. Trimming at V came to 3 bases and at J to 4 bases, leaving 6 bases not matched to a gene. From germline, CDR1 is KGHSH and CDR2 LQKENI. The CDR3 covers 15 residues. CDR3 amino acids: CASSPGLAPADTQYF. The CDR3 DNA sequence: TGTGCCAGCTCACCTGGACTAGCCCCTGCAGATACGCAGTATTTT. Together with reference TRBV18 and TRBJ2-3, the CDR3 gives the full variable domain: NAGVMQNPRHLVRRRGQEARLRCSPMKGHSHVYWYRQLPEEGLKFMVYLQKENIIDESGMPKERFSAEFPKEGPSILRIQQVVRGDSAAYFCASSPGLAPADTQYFGPGTRLTVL.

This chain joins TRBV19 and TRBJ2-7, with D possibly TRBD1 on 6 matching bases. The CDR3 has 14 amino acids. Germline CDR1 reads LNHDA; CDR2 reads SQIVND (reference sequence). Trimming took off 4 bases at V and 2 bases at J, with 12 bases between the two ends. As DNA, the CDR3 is TGTGCCAGTAGTAAAGGGGACAACACCTACGAGCAGTACTTC. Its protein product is CASSKGDNTYEQYF.

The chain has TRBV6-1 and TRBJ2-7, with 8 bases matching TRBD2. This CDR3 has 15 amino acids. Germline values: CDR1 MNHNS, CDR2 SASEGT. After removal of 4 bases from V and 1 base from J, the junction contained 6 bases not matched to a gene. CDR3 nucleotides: TGTGCCAGCAGTGCGCCTAGCGGGCGTTCCTACGAGCAGTACTTC. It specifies CASSAPSGRSYEQYF.

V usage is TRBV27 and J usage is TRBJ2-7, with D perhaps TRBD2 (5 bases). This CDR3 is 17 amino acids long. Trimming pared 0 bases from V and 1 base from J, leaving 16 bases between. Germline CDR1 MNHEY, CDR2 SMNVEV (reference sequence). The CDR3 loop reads CASSLSSAGSSSYEQYF. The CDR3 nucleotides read TGTGCCAGCAGTTTATCGTCGGCGGGCTCGTCTTCCTACGAGCAGTACTTC.

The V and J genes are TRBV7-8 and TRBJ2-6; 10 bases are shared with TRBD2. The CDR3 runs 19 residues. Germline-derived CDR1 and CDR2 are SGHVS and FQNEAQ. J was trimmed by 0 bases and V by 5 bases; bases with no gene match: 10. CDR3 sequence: CASSPRPSGRVSGANVLTF. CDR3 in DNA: TGTGCCAGCAGCCCCCGACCTAGCGGGAGAGTCTCTGGGGCCAACGTCCTGACTTTC.

The CDR3 protein is CASSLRWVGGTDTQYF. The CDR3 DNA sequence: TGCGCCAGCAGCTTGCGGTGGGTCGGGGGCACAGATACGCAGTATTTT. The chain uses TRBV5-1 and TRBJ2-3; TRBD2 is a possible D gene (5 bases). The CDR3 is made up of 16 amino acids. V was shortened by 1 base and J by 1 base, with 13 bases between the two germline ends. Per germline, CDR1 SGHRS and CDR2 YFSETQ.